This is a list of T cell receptor beta chains from one sample in a study of T cells after yellow fever vaccination. TCRdb re-analysed the 5' RACE reads in MiXCR, keeping a single row per CDR3 protein. Of hundreds of thousands of distinct CDR3 sequences in the sample, roughly 12% were seen once. This specimen was PBMCs, taken on the day of the yellow fever booster vaccination. Receptors originate from a man aged 25 to 45 who received the YFV17D yellow fever vaccine. Both conserved end residues are part of each CDR3.

TRBJ2-5 TRBV18 CASSPGGGSETQYF
TRBJ1-3 TRBV29-1 CSVVSGSNTIYF
TRBJ2-3 TRBV20-1 CSARSLAASTDTQYF
TRBJ2-1 TRBV3-1 CASSQTGAGGGEQFF
TRBJ2-1 TRBV5-1 CASSLGGGPYNEQFF
TRBJ1-6 TRBV20-1 CSANTGVNSPLHF
TRBJ2-7 TRBV20-1 CSASAQTSGRAEQYF
TRBJ1-3 TRBV5-1 CASSYREGSGNTIYF
TRBJ2-3 TRBV7-2 CASSSSDITDTQYF
TRBJ2-7 TRBV20-1 CSGLAVRGTYEQYF
TRBJ2-7 TRBV20-1 CSFSGRSSYEQYF
TRBJ2-7 TRBV5-6 CASSSDSLSIYEQYF
TRBJ2-1 TRBV23-1 CASSRLHPKQFF
TRBJ2-7 TRBV20-1 CSASSGGLGIEQYF
TRBJ2-1 TRBV4-2 CASSHGQRPAGGEQFF
TRBJ2-1 TRBV28 CASSFGDRVYEQFF
TRBJ2-3 TRBV11-2 CASSLGYTDTQYF
TRBJ1-6 TRBV20-1 CSARDRANSPLHF
TRBJ2-3 TRBV6-1 CASSNPPTDTQYF
TRBJ2-7 TRBV27 CASSLSAGPPYEQYF
TRBJ2-7 TRBV28 CASSHPMTYEQYF
TRBJ2-7 TRBV5-5 CASSPGGGDYEQYF
TRBJ2-1 TRBV10-3 CAISDAYEQFF
TRBJ2-1 TRBV20-1 CSARDLSGRDSYNEQFF
TRBJ2-3 TRBV20-1 CSAPTRGLAGGPTQYF
TRBJ2-5 TRBV5-1 CASSYPGTRETQYF
TRBJ2-2 TRBV11-1 CASSLAQVNRGPNTGELFF
TRBJ2-2 TRBV30 CACFWGVGTGELFF
TRBJ1-6 TRBV20-1 CSARRQGYNSPLHF
TRBJ2-7 TRBV28 CASSYRVAEQYF
TRBJ1-1 TRBV25-1 CASSLSGQGTEAFF
TRBJ2-3 TRBV30 CAWLRQVTQYF
TRBJ1-2 TRBV3-1 CASSPGTGGFGYTF
TRBJ2-7 TRBV5-1 CASSYGTGTYEQYF
TRBJ2-2 TRBV7-2 CASSYRQTNTGELFF
TRBJ2-5 TRBV6-2/TRBV6-3 CASSQFRDLETQYF
TRBJ1-2 TRBV4-3 CASSHPGGNYGYTF